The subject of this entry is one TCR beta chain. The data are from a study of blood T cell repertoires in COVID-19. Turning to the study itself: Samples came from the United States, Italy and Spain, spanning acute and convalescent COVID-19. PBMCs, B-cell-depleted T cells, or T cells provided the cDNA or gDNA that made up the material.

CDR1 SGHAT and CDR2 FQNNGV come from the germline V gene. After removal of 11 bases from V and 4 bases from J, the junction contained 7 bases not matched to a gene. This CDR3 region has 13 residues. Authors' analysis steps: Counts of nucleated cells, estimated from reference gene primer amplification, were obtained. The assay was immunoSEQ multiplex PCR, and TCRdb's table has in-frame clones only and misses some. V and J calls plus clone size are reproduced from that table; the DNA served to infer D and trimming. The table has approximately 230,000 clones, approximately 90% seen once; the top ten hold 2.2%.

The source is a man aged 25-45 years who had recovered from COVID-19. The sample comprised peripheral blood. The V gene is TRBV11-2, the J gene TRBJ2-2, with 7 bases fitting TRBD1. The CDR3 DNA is TGTGCCCAGACAGGGTGGGGCACCGGGGAGCTGTTTTTT. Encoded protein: CAQTGWGTGELFF. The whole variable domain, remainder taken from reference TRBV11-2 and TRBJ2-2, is EAGVAQSPRYKIIEKRQSVAFWCNPISGHATLYWYQQILGQGPKLLIQFQNNGVVDDSQLPKDRFSAERLKGVDSTLKIQPAKLEDSAVYLCAQTGWGTGELFFGEGSRLTVL.